One and the same sample provided the 22 T cell receptor beta chains below, sequenced in a study of chemoradiotherapy in HPV16-positive cancers. TCRdb's table, derived via immunoSEQ multiplex PCR, lists solely in-frame clones and lacks some. The sample contains just under 5,500 clones, roughly nine tenths of which appear only once. Sequenced material: tumor tissue, taken from a patient who underwent chemoradiotherapy. Every receptor here comes from a human donor with HPV-associated anogenital cancer.

The genes are TRBV15 and TRBJ1-2; D ambiguous. CDR1 is LNHNV and CDR2 is YYDKDF in the germline V gene (reference sequence). The CDR3 length is 14 residues. The V end lost 1 base, the J end lost 2 bases, and 8 bases lay between the germline ends. CDR3 in DNA: TGTGCCACCAGCAGAGTCGGCAGAAACTATGGCTACACCTTC. Encoded protein: CATSRVGRNYGYTF.

There are a few counts of this clone. This chain joins TRBV6-5 and TRBJ2-3, with a tentative D call TRBD1 (6 bases). The CDR3 is 14 amino acids. CDR1 and CDR2 (germline): MNHEY, SVGAGI. V was cut by 6 bases and J by 0 bases, with 10 bases left in between. In nucleotides, the CDR3 is TGTGCCAGCAGGATACAGGGAAGCACAGATACGCAGTATTTT. It specifies CASRIQGSTDTQYF.

The chain combines TRBV4-3 with TRBJ1-2; no definite D call. Trimming pared 0 bases from V and 8 bases from J, leaving 10 bases between. CDR1 is LGHNA and CDR2 is YSLEER in the germline V gene. This CDR3 region has 13 residues. The DNA of the CDR3 is TGCGCCAGCAGCCAAGACACCGGGCTCGGCTACACCTTC. Translation gives CASSQDTGLGYTF.

This clone appeared once. The chain uses TRBV4-2 and TRBJ1-1, with a possible D match to TRBD1 (6 bases). CDR3 size: 16 residues. Germline V gives CDR1 LGHNA, CDR2 YNFKEQ. V gave up 0 bases and J gave up 0 bases, with 11 bases separating them. This CDR3 is CASSQEGGHLNTEAFF. DNA of the CDR3: TGTGCCAGCAGCCAAGAAGGGGGACATCTGAACACTGAAGCTTTCTTT.

The chain couples TRBV5-4 to TRBJ2-5, with TRBD1 matching over 12 bases. Trimming removed 0 bases from V and 5 bases from J; junction bases left unmatched: 2. The CDR3 length is 15 residues. CDR1 and CDR2 from the germline V gene are SGHNT and YYREEE (reference sequence). The CDR3 DNA reads as TGTGCCAGCAGCTTGGGGGACAGGGGGCGGGAGACCCAGTACTTC. This sequence encodes CASSLGDRGRETQYF.

The gene calls are TRBV6-6 and TRBJ2-5, with 8 bases identical to TRBD2. Germline V lookup: CDR1 MNHNY, CDR2 SVGAGI (reference sequence). The CDR3 loop spans 13 amino acids. The ends lost 3 bases at V and 4 bases at J; junction bases unmatched: 1. Here the CDR3 DNA reads TGTGCCAGCAGTTATGCGGGAGGAGAGACCCAGTACTTC. Residues: CASSYAGGETQYF.

This clone was recorded a few times. This sequence joins TRBV30 and TRBJ1-1; D is ambiguous. Deletions cut 1 base from V and 12 bases from J, with 18 bases between. Looked up from germline, CDR1 is GTSNPN and CDR2 is SVGIG (reference sequence). The length of the CDR3 is 13 residues. The CDR3 loop reads CAWSEEVRKISFF. The CDR3 region has the DNA TGTGCCTGGAGTGAGGAGGTACGAAAAATTTCTTTCTTT.

V is TRBV14 and J is TRBJ2-3; D gene unclear. The CDR3 is made up of 13 amino acids. CDR1 is SGHDN, CDR2 FVKESK, per germline. The V and J ends lost 6 bases and 1 base respectively, with 8 bases between them. In nucleotides, the CDR3 is TGTGCCAGCAGAATGGGCGGCACAGATACGCAGTATTTT. This translates into CASRMGGTDTQYF. Variable domain in full (rest from reference TRBV14 and TRBJ2-3): EAGVTQFPSHSVIEKGQTVTLRCDPISGHDNLYWYRRVMGKEIKFLLHFVKESKQDESGMPNNRFLAERTGGTYSTLKVQPAELEDSGVYFCASRMGGTDTQYFGPGTRLTVL.

The V gene is TRBV11-2, the J gene TRBJ1-2, with 7 bases lining up with TRBD1. The V gene's germline CDR1 is SGHAT and CDR2 FQNNGV. The CDR3 loop spans 12 amino acids. With 0 bases clipped from V and 13 bases from J, the junction kept 5 bases outside the gene matches. The CDR3 region is CASSLDMRGPTF. CDR3 DNA: TGTGCCAGCAGCTTAGATATGAGGGGGCCCACCTTC.

V usage is TRBV5-5 and J usage is TRBJ1-2; D is perhaps TRBD1 (5 bases). This CDR3 region has 18 residues. The germline V gene has CDR1 SGHKS and CDR2 YYEKEE (reference sequence). The ends were cut back, 3 bases at V and 4 bases at J, with 25 bases in the middle. The CDR3 nucleotides are TGTGCCAGCAGCTCCCAATGGGGGTCGTCAGAGCGTCTCTATGGCTACACCTTC. It yields the protein CASSSQWGSSERLYGYTF. Drawing the rest from reference TRBV5-5 and TRBJ1-2, the complete variable domain is DAGVTQSPTHLIKTRGQQVTLRCSPISGHKSVSWYQQVLGQGPQFIFQYYEKEERGRGNFPDRFSARQFPNYSSELNVNALLLGDSALYLCASSSQWGSSERLYGYTFGSGTRLTVV.

The rearrangement uses TRBV27 and TRBJ2-7; 7 bases map to TRBD2. Germline trimming cut 5 bases from V and 2 bases from J; bases unmatched to any gene: 6. CDR3 length: 14 amino acids. Germline CDR1 is MNHEY and CDR2 is SMNVEV (reference sequence). This chain's CDR3 is CASSLGRAPYEQYF. The CDR3, as DNA: TGTGCCAGCAGTCTAGGGAGGGCCCCCTACGAGCAGTACTTC.

V gene TRBV6-1 combines with J gene TRBJ1-2, with a possible D match to TRBD1 (6 bases). V lost 7 bases and J lost 4, with 13 bases in between. The germline V gene has CDR1 MNHNS and CDR2 SASEGT. The CDR3 contains 13 residues. CDR3 region: CASNPTGVYGYTF. CDR3 sequence (DNA): TGTGCCAGCAACCCGACAGGCGTCTATGGCTACACCTTC.

This sequence joins TRBV2 and TRBJ1-4, with TRBD1 as a possible D gene (5 bases). The germline CDR1 and CDR2 sequences are SNHLY and FYNNEI. V lost 10 bases to trimming and J lost 8 bases, with 14 bases between them. This CDR3 contains 12 residues. The CDR3 sequence: CATRGTSEKLFF. CDR3 bases: TGTGCCACCCGGGGGACTTCCGAAAAACTGTTTTTT. Looking up the rest from reference TRBV2 and TRBJ1-4 gives the full variable domain: EPEVTQTPSHQVTQMGQEVILRCVPISNHLYFYWYRQILGQKVEFLVSFYNNEISEKSEIFDDQFSVERPDGSNFTLKIRSTKLEDSAMYFCATRGTSEKLFFGSGTQLSVL.

This clone occurred a few times. Other DNA sequences in this sample translate to the same CDR3. The CDR3 nucleotides are TGTGCCAGCAGCTTAGAACCGACGAACACTGAAGCTTTCTTT. Its translation: CASSLEPTNTEAFF. The genes are TRBV7-2 and TRBJ1-1; D is undetermined. This CDR3 is built from 14 residues. In germline, CDR1 is SGHTA, CDR2 FQGNSA. Trimming pared 1 base from V and 1 base from J, leaving 7 bases between.

V is TRBV28 and J is TRBJ2-1, with 7 bases matching TRBD2. Germline V gives CDR1 MDHEN, CDR2 SYDVKM. CDR3 length: 14 residues. The trim removed 5 bases at V and 4 bases at J, leaving 5 bases unmatched. CDR3 in amino acids: CASSPPGGYNEQFF. As DNA, the CDR3 is TGTGCCAGCAGTCCCCCGGGGGGATACAATGAGCAGTTCTTC. The full variable domain, rest sourced from reference TRBV28 and TRBJ2-1, is DVKVTQSSRYLVKRTGEKVFLECVQDMDHENMFWYRQDPGLGLRLIYFSYDVKMKEKGDIPEGYSVSREKKERFSLILESASTNQTSMYLCASSPPGGYNEQFFGPGTRLTVL.

This chain uses TRBV7-6 with TRBJ1-5; D might be TRBD1 (5 bases). There are 15 residues in the CDR3. V was pared by 3 bases and J by 0 bases, with 9 bases between. CDR1 and CDR2 from the germline V gene are SGHVS and FNYEAQ. In nucleotides, the CDR3 is TGTGCCAGCAGCTTCACAGGTTATAGCAATCAGCCCCAGCATTTT. Its protein is CASSFTGYSNQPQHF.

The chain links TRBV21-1 to TRBJ1-2; the DNA was not used to check the table's D call, TRBD1. TRBV21-1 is deemed a pseudogene. The CDR3 length is 17 residues. CDR3 in amino acids: CASSKASSGDPNYGYTF. DNA of the CDR3: TGTGCCAGCAGCAAAGCGTCATCAGGGGATCCTAACTATGGCTACACCTTC.

The chain is built from TRBV5-1 and TRBJ2-5; D possibly corresponds to TRBD1 (6 bases). Germline V lookup: CDR1 SGHRS, CDR2 YFSETQ. The CDR3 extends over 17 amino acids. V shed 0 bases and J shed 1 base, with 16 bases lying between them. DNA for the CDR3: TGCGCCAGCAGCTTGGCGTTACAGGGAATAGTCCAAGAGACCCAGTACTTC. The encoded protein is CASSLALQGIVQETQYF.

The rearrangement links TRBV27 to TRBJ2-7, with D possibly TRBD1 on 6 matching bases. CDR3 length: 13 amino acids. V lost 2 bases and J lost 6, with 11 bases in between. Germline values: CDR1 MNHEY, CDR2 SMNVEV (reference sequence). Here the CDR3 reads CASSLLGRGEQYF. In DNA form, the CDR3 reads TGTGCCAGCAGTTTACTGGGCAGGGGCGAGCAGTACTTC.

This chain connects TRBV11-2 to TRBJ1-1; D call uncertain. In germline, CDR1 is SGHAT, CDR2 FQNNGV. The CDR3 has 12 amino acids. With 7 bases removed from V and 7 bases from J, the gap between germline ends came to 13 bases. The CDR3 is CASTLLGSEAFF. CDR3 in DNA: TGTGCCAGCACCCTTTTAGGAAGTGAAGCTTTCTTT.

This clone has only one observation. The chain couples TRBV14 to TRBJ2-7, with a tentative D call TRBD1 (6 bases). This CDR3 is 15 amino acids long. V was cut by 5 bases and J by 1 base, with 15 bases left in between. CDR1 and CDR2 from the germline V gene are SGHDN and FVKESK. DNA for the CDR3: TGTGCCAGCAGCGGGTGGCGGCAGGGGTCCTACGAGCAGTACTTC. As protein: CASSGWRQGSYEQYF.

The genes are TRBV5-1 and TRBJ2-2; no clear D. V lost 0 bases and J 7 bases, leaving 10 bases between the germline ends. The CDR3 totals 14 residues. Germline lookup yields CDR1 SGHRS and CDR2 YFSETQ. CDR3 coding DNA: TGCGCCAGCAGCTTGGTACAGTCTAGCGGGGAGCTGTTTTTT. This sequence encodes CASSLVQSSGELFF.